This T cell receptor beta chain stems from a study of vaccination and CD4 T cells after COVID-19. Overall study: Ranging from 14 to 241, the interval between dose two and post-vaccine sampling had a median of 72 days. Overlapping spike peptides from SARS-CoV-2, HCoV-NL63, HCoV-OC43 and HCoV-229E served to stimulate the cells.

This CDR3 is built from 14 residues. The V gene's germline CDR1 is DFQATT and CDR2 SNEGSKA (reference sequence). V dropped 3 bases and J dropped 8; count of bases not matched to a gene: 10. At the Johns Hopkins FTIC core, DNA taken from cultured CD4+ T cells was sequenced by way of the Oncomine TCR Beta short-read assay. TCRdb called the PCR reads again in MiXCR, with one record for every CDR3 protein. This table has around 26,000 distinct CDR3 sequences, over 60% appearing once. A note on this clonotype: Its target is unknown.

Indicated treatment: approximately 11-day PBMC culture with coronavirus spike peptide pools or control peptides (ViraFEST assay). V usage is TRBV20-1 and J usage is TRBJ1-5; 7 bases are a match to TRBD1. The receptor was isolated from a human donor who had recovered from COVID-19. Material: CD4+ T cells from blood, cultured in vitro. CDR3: CSASDRDRLKPQHF. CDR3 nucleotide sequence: TGCAGTGCTAGTGACAGGGACCGACTAAAGCCCCAGCATTTT.